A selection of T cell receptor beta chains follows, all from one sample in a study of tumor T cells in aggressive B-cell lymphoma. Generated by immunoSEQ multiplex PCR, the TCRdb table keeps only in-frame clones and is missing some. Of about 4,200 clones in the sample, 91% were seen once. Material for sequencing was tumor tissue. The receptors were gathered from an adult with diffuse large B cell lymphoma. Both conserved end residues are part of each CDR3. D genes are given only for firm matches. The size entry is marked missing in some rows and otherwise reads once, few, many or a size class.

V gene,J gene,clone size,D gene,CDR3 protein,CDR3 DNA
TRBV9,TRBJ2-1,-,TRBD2,CASSTRLAAPYNEQFF,TGTGCCAGCAGCACGCGACTAGCGGCGCCCTACAATGAGCAGTTCTTC
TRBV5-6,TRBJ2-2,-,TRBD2,CASSLQRGNTGELFF,TGTGCCAGCAGCTTGCAGCGGGGTAACACCGGGGAGCTGTTTTTT
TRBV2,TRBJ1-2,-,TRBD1,CASSTGGADGYTF,TGTGCCAGCAGTACAGGGGGCGCGGATGGCTACACCTTC
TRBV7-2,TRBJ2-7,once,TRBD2,CASSSPGLASRQYF,TGTGCCAGCAGCTCCCCGGGACTAGCGTCGCGGCAGTACTTC
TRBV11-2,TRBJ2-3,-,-,CASSRGVTSTDTQYF,TGTGCCAGCAGCCGGGGAGTGACTAGCACAGATACGCAGTATTTT
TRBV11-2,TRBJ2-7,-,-,CASSQGRAGQYF,TGTGCCAGCAGCCAGGGCCGGGCAGGACAGTACTTC
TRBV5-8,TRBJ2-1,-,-,CASSLDRVNEQFF,TGTGCCAGCAGCTTGGACAGGGTCAATGAGCAGTTCTTC
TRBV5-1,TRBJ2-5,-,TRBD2,CASSSFSTSEQETQYF,TGCGCCAGCAGCTCCTTCTCGACTAGCGAGCAAGAGACCCAGTACTTC
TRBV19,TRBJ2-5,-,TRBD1,CTSHRGPGSPQYF,TGTACCTCCCACAGGGGGCCGGGCTCGCCCCAGTACTTC
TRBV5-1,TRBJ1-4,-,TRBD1,CASSLGGTGGSNEKLFF,TGCGCCAGCAGCCTGGGTGGGACAGGGGGGTCGAATGAAAAACTGTTTTTT
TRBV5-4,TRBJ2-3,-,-,CASSLVADTQYF,TGTGCCAGCAGCTTGGTCGCAGATACGCAGTATTTT
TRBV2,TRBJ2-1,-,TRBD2,CASSGLATGQFF,TGTGCCAGCAGTGGACTAGCAACGGGGCAGTTCTTC
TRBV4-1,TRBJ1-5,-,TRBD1,CASSPGQENQPQHF,TGCGCCAGCAGCCCGGGACAGGAGAACCAGCCCCAGCATTTT
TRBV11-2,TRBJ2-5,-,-,CASSTGRETQYF,TGTGCCAGCAGTACAGGGCGGGAGACCCAGTACTTC
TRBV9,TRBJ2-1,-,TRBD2,CASSDGGRASEQFF,TGTGCCAGCAGCGATGGCGGGAGGGCCAGTGAGCAGTTCTTC
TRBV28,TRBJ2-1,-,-,CASEASGARHEQFF,TGTGCCAGCGAAGCCTCTGGGGCCCGGCATGAGCAGTTCTTC
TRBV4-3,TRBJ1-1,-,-,CASSQGFGNTEAFF,TGCGCCAGCAGCCAAGGTTTCGGGAACACTGAAGCTTTCTTT
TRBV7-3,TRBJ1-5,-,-,CASSAQRGTVYSNQPQHF,TGTGCCAGCAGCGCCCAAAGAGGAACCGTATATAGCAATCAGCCCCAGCATTTT
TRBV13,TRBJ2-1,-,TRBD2,CASSVSGRGNEQFF,TGTGCCAGCAGCGTCAGCGGGAGGGGTAATGAGCAGTTCTTC
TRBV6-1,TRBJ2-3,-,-,CASSEGTSRTDTQYF,TGTGCCAGCAGTGAAGGGACTTCAAGGACAGATACGCAGTATTTT
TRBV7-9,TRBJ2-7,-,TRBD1,CASSPPGQIEQYF,TGTGCCAGCAGCCCCCCGGGACAGATCGAGCAGTACTTC
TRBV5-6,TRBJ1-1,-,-,CASSSEKSDTKAFF,TGTGCCAGCAGCTCTGAAAAGTCGGACACTAAAGCTTTCTTT
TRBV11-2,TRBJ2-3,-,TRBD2,CASSALAGGRDTQYF,TGTGCCAGCAGCGCGCTAGCGGGAGGGCGAGATACGCAGTATTTT
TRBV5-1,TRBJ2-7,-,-,CASSFGSSYEQYF,TGCGCCAGCAGCTTCGGGAGCTCCTACGAGCAGTACTTC
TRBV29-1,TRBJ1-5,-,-,CSVVINGVNQPQHF,TGCAGCGTTGTCATTAACGGGGTGAATCAGCCCCAGCATTTT
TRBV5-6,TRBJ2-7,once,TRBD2,CASSLWGLAGVHEQYF,TGTGCCAGCAGCTTGTGGGGGCTAGCGGGAGTTCACGAGCAGTACTTC
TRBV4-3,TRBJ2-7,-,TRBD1,CASSRGQGSEQYF,TGCGCCAGCAGCCGGGGACAGGGGAGCGAGCAGTACTTC
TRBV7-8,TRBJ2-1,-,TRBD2,CTSSLVAGLAAYNEQFF,TGTACCAGCAGCTTAGTGGCAGGACTAGCGGCCTACAATGAGCAGTTCTTC
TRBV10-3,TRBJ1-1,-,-,CAIAQGHTEAFF,TGTGCCATTGCACAGGGTCACACTGAAGCTTTCTTT
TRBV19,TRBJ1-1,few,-,CASSISSTRTEAFF,TGTGCCAGTAGTATTTCCTCTACTCGGACAGAGGCTTTCTTT
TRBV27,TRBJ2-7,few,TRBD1,CASSSTGVTYEQYF,TGTGCCAGCAGTTCCACAGGGGTAACCTACGAGCAGTACTTC
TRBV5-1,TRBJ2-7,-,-,CASSLFGSGEQYF,TGCGCCAGCAGCTTGTTTGGGTCGGGGGAGCAGTACTTC
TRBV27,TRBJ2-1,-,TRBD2,CASSKPLAGGSEQFF,TGTGCCAGCAGCAAACCGCTAGCGGGAGGATCTGAGCAGTTCTTC
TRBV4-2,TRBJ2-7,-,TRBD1,CASSQVGSTGTDDYEQYF,TGTGCCAGCAGCCAAGTAGGGTCGACCGGGACAGATGACTACGAGCAGTACTTC
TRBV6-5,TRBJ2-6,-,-,CASSPSSSGANVLTF,TGTGCCAGCAGCCCTAGTTCCTCTGGGGCCAACGTCCTGACTTTC
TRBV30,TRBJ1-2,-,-,CAWSGQAIQNYGYTF,TGTGCCTGGAGTGGCCAGGCCATCCAAAACTATGGCTACACCTTC
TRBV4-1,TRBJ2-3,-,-,CASSQGKGGLSTDTQYF,TGCGCCAGCAGCCAAGGAAAGGGGGGACTAAGCACAGATACGCAGTATTTT
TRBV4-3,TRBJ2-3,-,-,CASSQARGGRLTDTQYF,TGCGCCAGCAGCCAAGCGAGGGGTGGGAGGCTCACAGATACGCAGTATTTT
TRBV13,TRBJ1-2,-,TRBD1,CASSAGGMSYGYTF,TGTGCCAGCAGCGCAGGGGGTATGAGCTATGGCTACACCTTC
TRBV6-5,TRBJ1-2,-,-,CASSSIIGGDYNGYTF,TGTGCCAGCAGTTCCATTATTGGGGGCGATTATAATGGCTACACCTTC
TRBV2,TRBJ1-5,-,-,CASGRLRGNQPQHF,TGTGCCAGCGGTCGTTTACGGGGCAATCAGCCCCAGCATTTT
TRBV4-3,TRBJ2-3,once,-,CASSQEGGRSRTDTQYF,TGCGCCAGCAGCCAAGAGGGGGGGCGCTCGCGCACAGATACGCAGTATTTT
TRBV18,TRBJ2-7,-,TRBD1,CASSPLDRSYEQYF,TGTGCCAGCTCACCATTGGACAGGTCCTATGAGCAGTACTTC
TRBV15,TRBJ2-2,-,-,CATSRGGRVSPGELFF,TGTGCCACCAGCAGAGGAGGGCGGGTGTCCCCCGGGGAGCTGTTTTTT
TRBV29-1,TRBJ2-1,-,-,CSVDNGGGSYNEQFF,TGCAGCGTTGATAACGGAGGGGGCTCCTACAATGAGCAATTCTTC
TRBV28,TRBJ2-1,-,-,CASSLNYEQFF,TGTGCCAGCAGTTTAAACTATGAGCAGTTCTTC
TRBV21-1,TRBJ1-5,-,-,CKRGNQPQHF,TGTAAGAGGGGCAATCAGCCCCAGCATTTT
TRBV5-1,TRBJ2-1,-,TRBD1,CASSLLGQGQNEQFF,TGCGCCAGCAGCTTGCTGGGACAGGGTCAGAATGAGCAGTTCTTC
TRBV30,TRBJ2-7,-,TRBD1,CAWTLQGASYEQYF,TGTGCCTGGACCTTACAGGGGGCCTCCTACGAGCAGTACTTC